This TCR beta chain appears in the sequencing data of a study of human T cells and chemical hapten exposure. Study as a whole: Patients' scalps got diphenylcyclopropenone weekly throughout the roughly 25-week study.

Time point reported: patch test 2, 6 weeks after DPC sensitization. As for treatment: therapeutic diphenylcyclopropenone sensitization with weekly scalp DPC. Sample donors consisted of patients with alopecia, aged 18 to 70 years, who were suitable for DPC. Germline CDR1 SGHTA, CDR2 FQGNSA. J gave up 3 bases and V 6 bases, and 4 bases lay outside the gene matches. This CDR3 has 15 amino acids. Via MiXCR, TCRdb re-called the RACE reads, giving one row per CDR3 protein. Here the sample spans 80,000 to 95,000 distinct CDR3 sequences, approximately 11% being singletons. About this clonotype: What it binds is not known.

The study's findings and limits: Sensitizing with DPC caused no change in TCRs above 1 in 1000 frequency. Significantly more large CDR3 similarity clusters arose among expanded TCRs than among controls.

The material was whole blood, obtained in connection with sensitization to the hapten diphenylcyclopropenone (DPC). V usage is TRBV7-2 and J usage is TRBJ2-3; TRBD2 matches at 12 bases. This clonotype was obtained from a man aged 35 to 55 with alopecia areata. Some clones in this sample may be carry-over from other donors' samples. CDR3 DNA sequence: TGTGCCAGCAGGGAGGGGACTAGCGGGACAGATACGCAGTATTTT. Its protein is CASREGTSGTDTQYF.